A selection of T cell receptor beta chains follows, all from one sample in a study of shared clonotypes between healthy human individuals. TCRdb's table, derived via immunoSEQ multiplex PCR, lists solely in-frame clones and lacks some. This table has some 2.1 million clones, 85% to 95% appearing once. Input material: naive CD4+ T cells sorted from blood. These receptors all come from a man younger than 30 in good health. Both conserved end residues are part of each CDR3. D genes are given only for firm matches. The size of a clone is reported for some rows only, either as once, few or many, or as a class for expanded clones.

cdr3_nt: TGCGCCAGCGGCAATGTCGGGGGCACTGAAGCTTTCTTT
cdr3_aa: CASGNVGGTEAFF
d_call: -
j_call: TRBJ1-1
v_call: TRBV5-1
clone_size: -

cdr3_nt: TGTGCCAGCAGCTTAACCGGGACCCCTTTTGCCGGGGAGCTGTTTTTT
cdr3_aa: CASSLTGTPFAGELFF
d_call: -
j_call: TRBJ2-2
v_call: TRBV7-8
clone_size: -

cdr3_nt: TGTGCCAGCTCAGAACAACCGGGACAGATGCTGGGCTACACCTTC
cdr3_aa: CASSEQPGQMLGYTF
d_call: TRBD1
j_call: TRBJ1-2
v_call: TRBV18
clone_size: -

cdr3_nt: TGTGCCAGCAGTTTACAGGGACTAGCGGATCCCTACAATGAGCAGTTCTTC
cdr3_aa: CASSLQGLADPYNEQFF
d_call: TRBD2
j_call: TRBJ2-1
v_call: TRBV27
clone_size: once

cdr3_nt: TGTGCCAGCAGACAGACAGGGGGGGAGACCCAGTACTTC
cdr3_aa: CASRQTGGETQYF
d_call: TRBD1
j_call: TRBJ2-5
v_call: TRBV5-8
clone_size: -

cdr3_nt: TGCAGCGTTGAACGAGACAGGACCGGGGAGCTGTTTTTT
cdr3_aa: CSVERDRTGELFF
d_call: -
j_call: TRBJ2-2
v_call: TRBV29-1
clone_size: -

cdr3_nt: TGTGCCAGCAGTGATTATCGGGAGAAAAAAAACGAGCAGTACTTC
cdr3_aa: CASSDYREKKNEQYF
d_call: -
j_call: TRBJ2-7
v_call: TRBV6-4
clone_size: -

cdr3_nt: TGTGCCAGCAGTACTCGGACAGGGATGATGGAGACCCAGTACTTC
cdr3_aa: CASSTRTGMMETQYF
d_call: TRBD1
j_call: TRBJ2-5
v_call: TRBV6-1
clone_size: once

cdr3_nt: TGTGCCAGCAGTTCCGCACAGGGGTCCTACGAGCAGTACTTC
cdr3_aa: CASSSAQGSYEQYF
d_call: TRBD1
j_call: TRBJ2-7
v_call: TRBV27
clone_size: -

cdr3_nt: TGCGCCAGCAGCCCCGGGACAGGGGATCGGCACACTGAAGCTTTCTTT
cdr3_aa: CASSPGTGDRHTEAFF
d_call: TRBD1
j_call: TRBJ1-1
v_call: TRBV10-1
clone_size: -

cdr3_nt: TGTGCCAGCAGCCAAACAAGGAGCGAGATAGGGAATGAGCAGTTCTTC
cdr3_aa: CASSQTRSEIGNEQFF
d_call: -
j_call: TRBJ2-1
v_call: TRBV14
clone_size: -

cdr3_nt: TGTGCCAGCAGCTTCGCTTCGAGCTCCTACGAGCAGTACTTC
cdr3_aa: CASSFASSSYEQYF
d_call: -
j_call: TRBJ2-7
v_call: TRBV7-8
clone_size: -

cdr3_nt: TGTGCCAGCAGCCTTCGGGACAGCGTCTCTGGAAACACCATATATTTT
cdr3_aa: CASSLRDSVSGNTIYF
d_call: TRBD1
j_call: TRBJ1-3
v_call: TRBV9
clone_size: -

cdr3_nt: TGTGCCAGCAGTTTCGAAGGGCTTTCGATCGAGCAGTACTTC
cdr3_aa: CASSFEGLSIEQYF
d_call: -
j_call: TRBJ2-7
v_call: TRBV2
clone_size: -

cdr3_nt: TGTGCCAGCAGCCCTTTGATTGAGACCCAGTACTTC
cdr3_aa: CASSPLIETQYF
d_call: -
j_call: TRBJ2-5
v_call: TRBV7-8
clone_size: -

cdr3_nt: TGTGCCAGCAGCCCATACGGGACTCTAGACACCGGGGAGCTGTTTTTT
cdr3_aa: CASSPYGTLDTGELFF
d_call: -
j_call: TRBJ2-2
v_call: TRBV9
clone_size: -

cdr3_nt: TGTGCCAGCAATGGACAGGGGGACATTCAGTACTTC
cdr3_aa: CASNGQGDIQYF
d_call: TRBD1
j_call: TRBJ2-4
v_call: TRBV6-5
clone_size: -

cdr3_nt: TGCGCCAGCAGCCAGGGATGGTCTGGCTACACCTTC
cdr3_aa: CASSQGWSGYTF
d_call: -
j_call: TRBJ1-2
v_call: TRBV4-1
clone_size: once

cdr3_nt: TGCAGCGTTGAGTCTGGGCGGACTGAAGCTTTCTTT
cdr3_aa: CSVESGRTEAFF
d_call: -
j_call: TRBJ1-1
v_call: TRBV29-1
clone_size: -

cdr3_nt: TGTGCCAGCAGTCCTGGGACCGAACGCGAGCAGTACTTC
cdr3_aa: CASSPGTEREQYF
d_call: -
j_call: TRBJ2-7
v_call: TRBV2
clone_size: -

cdr3_nt: TGTGCCTGGAGGACAGGGACGGTGGGGAATGAGCAGTTCTTC
cdr3_aa: CAWRTGTVGNEQFF
d_call: TRBD1
j_call: TRBJ2-1
v_call: TRBV30
clone_size: -

cdr3_nt: TGTGCCAGTAGTATAGGCCTACGAGTTGATTCACCCCTCCACTTT
cdr3_aa: CASSIGLRVDSPLHF
d_call: -
j_call: TRBJ1-6
v_call: TRBV19
clone_size: -

cdr3_nt: TGTGCCAGCAGCAAAGCTACAGGGGGCCAAGAGACCCAGTACTTC
cdr3_aa: CASSKATGGQETQYF
d_call: -
j_call: TRBJ2-5
v_call: TRBV21-1
clone_size: once

cdr3_nt: TGTGCCAGCAGCTTAAACTCAGGGGCCCTCGGAGGGGCCAACGTCCTGACTTTC
cdr3_aa: CASSLNSGALGGANVLTF
d_call: -
j_call: TRBJ2-6
v_call: TRBV7-2
clone_size: once

cdr3_nt: TGCGCCAGCAGCTCGGGACAGGTCAATGAAAAACTGTTTTTT
cdr3_aa: CASSSGQVNEKLFF
d_call: TRBD1
j_call: TRBJ1-4
v_call: TRBV5-1
clone_size: -

cdr3_nt: TGTGCCAGCAGTTATAGCGGGGGCTCCTACGAGCAGTACTTC
cdr3_aa: CASSYSGGSYEQYF
d_call: TRBD2
j_call: TRBJ2-7
v_call: TRBV6-6
clone_size: -

cdr3_nt: TGTGCCAGCAGCTTAACCACTGGATACAATGAGCAGTTCTTC
cdr3_aa: CASSLTTGYNEQFF
d_call: -
j_call: TRBJ2-1
v_call: TRBV11-2
clone_size: once

cdr3_nt: TGTGCCAGTAGTATTAGGGGGCTCGCTGAAGCTTTCTTT
cdr3_aa: CASSIRGLAEAFF
d_call: TRBD1
j_call: TRBJ1-1
v_call: TRBV19
clone_size: -

cdr3_nt: TGCGCCAGCAGTGAAATGGGACAGTGGGCTGGCTACACCTTC
cdr3_aa: CASSEMGQWAGYTF
d_call: TRBD1
j_call: TRBJ1-2
v_call: TRBV10-2
clone_size: -

cdr3_nt: TGTGCCAGCAGCCCAGTGGACAGTGAGGGCCCCCAGCATTTT
cdr3_aa: CASSPVDSEGPQHF
d_call: -
j_call: TRBJ1-5
v_call: TRBV7-8
clone_size: -